This T cell receptor (beta chain) is from a study of T-cell memory formation after mild COVID-19. The sample holds a few counts of this clonotype. This CDR3 is 14 amino acids long. V lost 3 bases to trimming and J lost 5 bases, with 8 bases between them. TCRdb itself ran the 5' RACE reads through MiXCR, one entry per CDR3 protein. The sample has approximately 400,000 distinct CDR3 sequences, roughly 26% seen once; the top ten hold roughly 9.7%. The sample was PBMCs or a T cell subset sorted from them (not recorded which). The chain joins TRBV12-3 or TRBV12-4 to TRBJ1-6; D is unclear. The sequence came from an adult woman who had mild COVID-19 (a few samples of this study predate the infection). Cell type and time point are not known. CDR3 sequence reads: CASSLAGNNSPLHF. CDR3 DNA sequence: TGTGCCAGCAGTTTGGCAGGAAATAATTCACCCCTCCACTTT.